This TCR beta chain was identified in a study of cytomegalovirus exposure and HLA in healthy donors. Points from the study as a whole: Prior analysis indicated that the majority of TCR beta V segments exhibited productivity approximately 87% or approximately 30% of the time.

CDR1 and CDR2 (germline): SNHLY, FYNNEI. Trimming left V 11 bases short and J 4 bases short, with 13 bases between. The CDR3 has 12 amino acids. With regard to this clone: Its antigen is currently unknown.

PCR used 60 Vbeta primers and 13 Jbeta primers. Some clones are missing from TCRdb's copy, which holds only in-frame ones; the method was immunoSEQ multiplex PCR. The data show some 220,000 clones, with about 85% seen just once and roughly 0.26% held by the top ten. Sequences were obtained from PBMCs. The J gene is TRBJ2-3, the V gene TRBV2; D call uncertain. The receptor's source is a girl aged 2 to 9 in good health and CMV-seronegative. The CDR3 bases are TGTGCCCAGAGGCTAGTGGCAGATACGCAGTATTTT. It specifies CAQRLVADTQYF.